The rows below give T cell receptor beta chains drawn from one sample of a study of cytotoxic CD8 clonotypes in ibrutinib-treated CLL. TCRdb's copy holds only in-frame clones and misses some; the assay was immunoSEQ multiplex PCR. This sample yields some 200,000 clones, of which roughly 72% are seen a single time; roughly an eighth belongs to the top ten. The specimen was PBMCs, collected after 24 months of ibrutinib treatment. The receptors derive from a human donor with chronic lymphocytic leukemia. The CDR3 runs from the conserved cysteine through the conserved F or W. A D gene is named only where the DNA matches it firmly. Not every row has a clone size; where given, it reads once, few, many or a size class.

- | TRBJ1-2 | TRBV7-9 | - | TGTGCCAGCAGCTTACCTCGTCTCTATGGCTACACCTTC | CASSLPRLYGYTF
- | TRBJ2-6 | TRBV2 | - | TGTGCCAGCAGTGCGGATCAGGTCTGGGCCAACGTCCTGACTTTC | CASSADQVWANVLTF
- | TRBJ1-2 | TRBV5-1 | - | TGCGCCAGCAGCTTGGAGCCGACCAACTATGGCTACACCTTC | CASSLEPTNYGYTF
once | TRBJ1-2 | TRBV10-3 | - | TGTGCCATCAGTGAGTCATGGGGATATGGCTACACCTTC | CAISESWGYGYTF
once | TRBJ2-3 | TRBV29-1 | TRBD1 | TGCAGCGGAGGGACAGGGGGCCTAGATACGCAGTATTTT | CSGGTGGLDTQYF
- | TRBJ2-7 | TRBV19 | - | TGTGCCAGTAGTCTCCGGCCTGATACTACCTACGAGCAGTACTTC | CASSLRPDTTYEQYF
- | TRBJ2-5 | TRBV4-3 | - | TGCGCCAGCAGCCTAGTAAGGGTGGACTCGGAGACCCAGTACTTC | CASSLVRVDSETQYF
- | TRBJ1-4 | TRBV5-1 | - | TGCGCCAGCAGCTTGTGGGGGGGCCGTGATGAAAAACTGTTTTTT | CASSLWGGRDEKLFF
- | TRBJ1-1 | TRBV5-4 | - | TGTGCCAGCAGCTTGTTTGACAGGCCGAACACTGAAGCTTTCTTT | CASSLFDRPNTEAFF
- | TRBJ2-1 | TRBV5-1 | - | TGCGCCAGCAGCTTGGCGGACAGCTCCTACAATGAGCAGTTCTTC | CASSLADSSYNEQFF